This T cell receptor (beta chain) was sequenced during a study of read filtering for tumor transcriptome and immune sequencing. The wider study: By R-ISS, stages I, II and III held approximately 8, 17 and 7 patients. After DNase treatment, RNA was made into whole-transcriptome libraries.

V was pared by 6 bases and J by 0 bases, with 15 bases between. CDR1 is SGHVS and CDR2 is FQNEAQ in the germline V gene. This CDR3 is built from 16 residues. Bone marrow was sampled from every patient at the time of active disease. This clonotype has a count of ten or more. From roughly 0.4 ug of RNA, a library with molecular barcoded alpha/delta and beta/gamma adaptors was made. TCRdb analysed the reads with MiXCR anew, one entry per CDR3 protein. This sample has about 93,000 distinct CDR3 sequences, with around a fifth found just once. Sequenced: a population of CD138-negative cells sorted from bone marrow. The V gene is TRBV7-8, the J gene TRBJ2-1, with D perhaps TRBD1 or TRBD2 (7 bases each). The sequence derives from a donor at least 40 years old with multiple myeloma. The chain's CDR3 is CASRKRGDSSYNEQFF. In DNA form, the CDR3 reads TGTGCCAGCAGAAAACGGGGGGACAGCTCCTACAATGAGCAGTTCTTC.